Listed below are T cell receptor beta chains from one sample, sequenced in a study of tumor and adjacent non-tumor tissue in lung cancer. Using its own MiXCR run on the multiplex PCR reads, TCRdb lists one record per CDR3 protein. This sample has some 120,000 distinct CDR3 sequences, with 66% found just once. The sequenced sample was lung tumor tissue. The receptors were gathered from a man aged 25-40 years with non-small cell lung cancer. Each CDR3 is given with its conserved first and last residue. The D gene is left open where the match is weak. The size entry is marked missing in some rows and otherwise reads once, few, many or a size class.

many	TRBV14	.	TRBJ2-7	TGTGCCAGCAGCCAAGAACAGGGCACTTACTACGAGCAGTACTTC	CASSQEQGTYYEQYF
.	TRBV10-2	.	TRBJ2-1	TGCGCCAGCAGAGCCGGGACACCTTCCATCATATTCTACAAAGAGCAGTTCTTC	CASRAGTPSIIFYKEQFF
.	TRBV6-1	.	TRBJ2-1	TGTGCCAGCAGTCGCAGTATGGAACACAATGAGCAGTTATTC	CASSRSMEHNEQLF
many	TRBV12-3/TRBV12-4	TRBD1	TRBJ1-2	TGTGCCAGCAGTTTACTCATGGCAGGGGGATCTGGCTACACCTTC	CASSLLMAGGSGYTF
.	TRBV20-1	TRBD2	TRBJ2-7	TGCAGCGCGCGGTTGCGGGGGGGGTCCTACAAGCAGTACTTC	CSARLRGGSYKQYF
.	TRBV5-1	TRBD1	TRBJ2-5	TGCGCCAGCAGCGAGGGACAGATAGGTGGAGAGACCCAGTACTTC	CASSEGQIGGETQYF
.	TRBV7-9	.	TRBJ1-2	TGTGCCAGCAGCTTGCCGCAGAGGGGCTACACCTTC	CASSLPQRGYTF
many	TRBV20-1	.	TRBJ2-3	TGCAGTGCCTCACCCAGCGACACAGATACGCAGTATTTT	CSASPSDTDTQYF
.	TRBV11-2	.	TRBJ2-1	TGTGCCAGCAGCCCCTCCTATACTGGGCACTTCTTC	CASSPSYTGHFF
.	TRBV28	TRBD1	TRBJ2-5	TGTGCCAGCAGCTGGGGACAGAACCAAGAGACCCAGTGCTTC	CASSWGQNQETQCF
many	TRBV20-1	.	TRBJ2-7	TGCAGTGCCCAAACGACCGACAGGTTCGGCTACGAGCAGTACTTC	CSAQTTDRFGYEQYF
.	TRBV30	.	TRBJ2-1	TGTGCCTGGAAGTCCGGATCCATGTACAATGAGCAGTTCTTC	CAWKSGSMYNEQFF
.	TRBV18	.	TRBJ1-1	TGTGCCAGCTCACCAGAGTTTCTCACTGAAGCTTTCTTT	CASSPEFLTEAFF
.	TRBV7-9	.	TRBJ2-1	TGTGCCAGCAGGTACGGGAGAACAGGTCCCTACAATGAGCAGTTCTTC	CASRYGRTGPYNEQFF